This entry features one T cell receptor beta chain sequence. The antigen is unknown. This sample is part of a study of shared clonotypes between healthy human individuals. Study-level results: Researchers found naive subsets generally carried larger estimated richness than memory subsets. Relative to their counterparts shared across all four donors, non-shared clonotypes exhibited diminished generation probabilities. Expectations were that clonotype sharing among donors would be affected by sequencing depth.

The germline gives CDR1 SGHRS, CDR2 YFSETQ. The CDR3 loop spans 15 amino acids. Trimming shortened V by 0 bases and J by 0 bases, and 7 bases separated the two germline ends. The method was immunoSEQ multiplex PCR; TCRdb's version includes in-frame clones alone and lacks a portion of them. The sample has approximately 940,000 clones, 76% seen once. The chain employs TRBV5-1 and TRBJ1-3; D not resolved. The source of this sequence is a man younger than 35 in good health. Material for sequencing was memory CD4+ T cells sorted from blood. The sample's subset: CD45RA-negative fraction. This chain's CDR3 is CASSLGVGSGNTIYF. CDR3 DNA: TGCGCCAGCAGCTTGGGAGTCGGCTCTGGAAACACCATATATTTT.